The 10 T cell receptor beta chains below were found in one sample sequenced in a study of early T cells in non-severe SARS-CoV-2 infection. Each CDR3 protein gets one entry after TCRdb re-called the 5' RACE reads with MiXCR. Of tens of thousands of distinct CDR3 sequences in the sample, more than 9% were seen once. The source material was whole blood. The receptors were gathered from an adult who was a healthcare worker with PCR-confirmed SARS-CoV-2 infection or an uninfected control (not recorded which).

V is TRBV5-8 and J is TRBJ2-3, with D unclear. Per germline, CDR1 SGHTS and CDR2 YDEGEE. The length of the CDR3 is 18 residues. V lost 1 base, J lost 0 bases, and 18 bases lay in between. This CDR3 reads CASSLYPPDQPSTDTQYF. In DNA form, the CDR3 reads TGTGCCAGCAGCTTGTACCCCCCTGATCAGCCTAGCACAGATACGCAGTATTTT.

The V gene is TRBV20-1, the J gene TRBJ1-1; possibly TRBD1 for D (5 bases). CDR1 and CDR2 from the germline V gene are DFQATT and SNEGSKA (reference sequence). The CDR3 has 16 residues. Trimming took off 5 bases at V and 1 base at J, with 20 bases between the two ends. DNA for the CDR3: TGCAGTGCTTCTTCAGGAGGGGCGAGGCGGAACACTGAAGCTTTCTTT. This codes for CSASSGGARRNTEAFF.

The rearrangement joins TRBV18 to TRBJ2-6; no clear D gene. Per the germline V gene, CDR1 is KGHSH and CDR2 is LQKENI. The V and J ends lost 2 bases and 0 bases respectively, with 5 bases between them. The CDR3 consists of 15 residues. The CDR3 bases are TGTGCCAGCTCACCATCCCGCTCTGGGGCCAACGTCCTGACTTTC. Translating gives CASSPSRSGANVLTF.

This clonotype was counted ten times or more. The chain employs TRBV20-1 and TRBJ2-3, with 10 bases matching TRBD1. Germline V gives CDR1 DFQATT, CDR2 SNEGSKA (reference sequence). J gave up 4 bases and V 5 bases, and 6 bases lay outside the gene matches. This CDR3 is 14 amino acids long. The CDR3 spells CSAGQGVAADTQYF. The CDR3 bases are TGCAGTGCTGGACAGGGGGTAGCGGCAGATACGCAGTATTTT.

The chain carries TRBV21-1 and TRBJ2-7. TRBV21-1 is shown as a pseudogene. The CDR3 consists of 18 residues. CDR3 sequence: CASSIRVRLDGSSYEQYF. DNA of the CDR3: TGTGCCAGCAGCATACGAGTTCGTTTGGACGGGAGCTCCTACGAGCAGTACTTC.

The chain uses TRBV10-2 and TRBJ1-6, with 7 bases matching TRBD1. With 3 bases clipped from V and 7 bases from J, the junction kept 6 bases outside the gene matches. Germline CDR1 and CDR2: WSHSY and SAAADI. The CDR3 sequence is 15 residues long. The CDR3 is CASSDPGGSNSPLHF. The CDR3 DNA is TGCGCCAGCAGTGACCCAGGGGGGAGCAATTCACCCCTCCACTTT.

This clonotype occurred a few times. V and J are TRBV29-1 and TRBJ2-5, with a tentative D call TRBD1 (5 bases). Between the trimmed V and J ends, which lost 6 bases and 4 bases, there was a span of 15 bases. The CDR3 is made up of 13 amino acids. Germline CDR1 and CDR2: SQVTM and ANQGSEA. CDR3 nucleotides: TGCAGCGTATCCGGACATTTATCAGAGACCCAGTACTTC. This translates into CSVSGHLSETQYF.

The chain is built from TRBV29-1 and TRBJ2-7; either TRBD1 or TRBD2 may fit D (5 bases each). Germline V gene lookup returns CDR1 SQVTM and CDR2 ANQGSEA. The CDR3 has 13 residues. The ends were cut back, 6 bases at V and 7 bases at J, with 19 bases in the middle. The CDR3 protein is CSVAGTAFSEQYF. The CDR3 DNA reads TGCAGCGTAGCCGGGACGGCTTTTTCAGAGCAGTACTTC.

This clonotype was recorded many times. The rearrangement links TRBV3-1 to TRBJ2-1, with a tentative D call TRBD2 (5 bases). CDR3 length equals 14 residues. Trimming took off 4 bases at V and 11 bases at J, with 18 bases between the two ends. Germline CDR1 LGHDT, CDR2 YNNKEL (reference sequence). This CDR3 reads CASSLQDGASQQFF. The CDR3 nucleotides are TGTGCCAGCAGCCTACAAGATGGCGCTAGCCAGCAGTTCTTC.

This chain joins TRBV20-1 and TRBJ2-5, with TRBD2 matching 13 bases. This CDR3 region has 14 residues. CDR1 and CDR2 from the germline V gene are DFQATT and SNEGSKA (reference sequence). J was trimmed by 2 bases and V by 3 bases; bases with no gene match: 0. The CDR3 DNA follows: TGCAGTGCTAGGGGACTAGCGGGACAAGAGACCCAGTACTTC. Amino acids: CSARGLAGQETQYF.